A single sample gave rise to the 27 T cell receptor beta chains below, sequenced in a study of T-cell memory formation after mild COVID-19. TCRdb re-analysed the 5' RACE reads in MiXCR, keeping a single row per CDR3 protein. The sample lists 100,000 to 150,000 distinct CDR3 sequences; roughly 15% were seen once. Sequences were obtained from PBMCs or a T cell subset sorted from them (not recorded which). Receptors originate from an adult woman who had mild COVID-19 (a few samples of this study predate the infection). Cell type and time point are not known.

J is TRBJ2-5 and V is TRBV7-2, with a tentative D call TRBD2 (5 bases). The germline V gene has CDR1 SGHTA and CDR2 FQGNSA. The length of the CDR3 is 15 residues. V was pared by 5 bases and J by 3 bases, with 16 bases between. This CDR3 reads CASSTTRTREETQYF. For the CDR3, the DNA is TGTGCCAGCAGCACTACGCGAACTAGGGAAGAGACCCAGTACTTC.

This clonotype was seen more than once but under ten times. V is TRBV4-1 and J is TRBJ2-3, with D perhaps matching TRBD1 (6 bases). Looked up from germline, CDR1 is MGHRA and CDR2 is YSYEKL. The CDR3 has 12 amino acids. The germline V and J ends were trimmed by 8 bases and 12 bases, with 18 bases remaining between them. The CDR3 spells CASQDWDTLQYF. The CDR3 DNA sequence: TGCGCCAGCCAAGATTGGGACACGCTCCAGTATTTT.

This sequence joins TRBV12-3 or TRBV12-4 and TRBJ1-4, with D tentatively TRBD1 (5 bases). Trimming pared 1 base from V and 7 bases from J, leaving 13 bases between. The CDR3 is made up of 15 amino acids. This chain's CDR3 is CASSLVRDSSEKLFF. The CDR3 DNA reads as TGTGCCAGCAGTTTAGTCCGGGACTCTAGTGAAAAACTGTTTTTT.

This clonotype showed up just a few times. This sequence joins TRBV12-5 and TRBJ2-7, with D perhaps being TRBD1 or TRBD2 (5 bases each). Trimming removed 5 bases from V and 0 bases from J, with 20 bases in between. The CDR3 length is 17 residues. Germline CDR1 and CDR2: LGHNT and FRNRAP. The CDR3 here is CASGPPSGRASSYEQYF. In DNA form, the CDR3 reads TGTGCTAGTGGTCCCCCATCGGGGCGCGCCAGCTCCTACGAGCAGTACTTC.

This chain connects TRBV20-1 to TRBJ2-7, with TRBD2 matching 10 bases. The germline V gene encodes CDR1 DFQATT and CDR2 SNEGSKA (reference sequence). The ends lost 0 bases at V and 0 bases at J; junction bases unmatched: 5. CDR3 size: 16 residues. The CDR3 sequence: CSARDLLAGTSYEQYF. DNA of the CDR3: TGCAGTGCTAGAGATTTACTAGCGGGGACCTCCTACGAGCAGTACTTC.

There are a few counts of this clonotype. The CDR3 is CASSQDRPQENTEAFF. The CDR3 nucleotides read TGTGCCAGCAGCCAAGATCGCCCTCAGGAGAACACTGAAGCTTTCTTT. This sequence joins TRBV4-2 and TRBJ1-1, with no clear D. Per germline, CDR1 LGHNA and CDR2 YNFKEQ. With 0 bases removed from V and 1 base from J, the gap between germline ends came to 12 bases. The CDR3 extends over 16 amino acids.

This clonotype was recorded a few times. The genes are TRBV29-1 and TRBJ2-1, with D possibly being TRBD1 (5 bases). The CDR3 covers 12 residues. Trimming shortened V by 6 bases and J by 5 bases, and 11 bases separated the two germline ends. Germline-derived CDR1 and CDR2 are SQVTM and ANQGSEA. CDR3 nucleotide sequence: TGCAGCGTGTTCAGGGTTAACAATGAGCAGTTCTTC. As protein: CSVFRVNNEQFF.

This chain links TRBV7-2 with TRBJ2-7, with 7 nucleotides matching TRBD1. V was clipped by 5 bases and J by 3 bases; unmatched bases: 10. Germline-derived CDR1 and CDR2 are SGHTA and FQGNSA. This CDR3 comprises 15 residues. This CDR3 is CASSHPWTGNYEQYF. The CDR3 nucleotides are TGTGCCAGCAGCCATCCTTGGACAGGAAACTACGAGCAGTACTTC.

This chain connects TRBV7-3 to TRBJ2-3; TRBD2 aligns across 13 bases. This CDR3 comprises 18 residues. Germline V CDR1 and CDR2: SGHTA, FQGTGA. Losses at the gene ends were 5 bases for V and 1 base for J; bases not matched to a gene: 9. Here the CDR3 reads CASSLLAGGPSGTDTQYF. In DNA form, the CDR3 reads TGTGCCAGCAGCCTACTAGCGGGAGGGCCCTCAGGCACAGATACGCAGTATTTT.

A few counts support this clonotype. The J gene is TRBJ2-5, the V gene TRBV12-3 or TRBV12-4; no clear D gene. Trimming took off 5 bases at V and 7 bases at J, with 8 bases between the two ends. The CDR3 extends over 11 amino acids. The CDR3 loop reads CASSLGVTQYF. In DNA form, the CDR3 reads TGTGCCAGCAGTCTAGGAGTGACCCAGTACTTC.

The CDR3 sequence: CATVGEGDVEQFF. CDR3 nucleotide sequence: TGTGCCACCGTGGGGGAGGGGGACGTTGAGCAGTTCTTC. The V call is TRBV24-1, the J call TRBJ2-1, with D perhaps TRBD2 (7 bases). Trimming removed 9 bases from V and 9 bases from J, with 17 bases in between. The CDR3 length is 13 residues. The germline gives CDR1 KGHDR, CDR2 SFDVKD.

This clonotype occurred a few times. The chain is built from TRBV10-3 and TRBJ2-2; 7 bases are shared with TRBD1. The CDR3 has 13 residues. Trimming at V came to 6 bases and at J to 7 bases, leaving 5 bases not matched to a gene. In germline, CDR1 is ENHRY, CDR2 SYGVKD. The CDR3 DNA reads as TGTGCCATCAGAACAGGGGTCGGCGGGGAGCTGTTTTTT. It translates to CAIRTGVGGELFF.

The chain recombines TRBV12-3 or TRBV12-4 with TRBJ2-1, with 12 bases identical to TRBD2. V trimming: 5 bases; J trimming: 9 bases; junction bases outside the gene matches: 11. The CDR3 totals 16 residues. The CDR3 sequence is CASSPSTSGGRGEQFF. The CDR3 DNA sequence: TGTGCCAGCAGTCCTTCGACTAGCGGGGGCCGGGGTGAGCAGTTCTTC.

The CDR3 DNA follows: TGTGCCAGCAGTTCACGGACAGGGGGTTTAGGAGAAGGCTACACCTTC. This gives the protein CASSSRTGGLGEGYTF. The gene calls are TRBV6-5 and TRBJ1-2; 10 bases line up with TRBD1. This CDR3 region has 16 residues. V dropped 4 bases and J dropped 8; count of bases not matched to a gene: 13. Germline assignment: CDR1 MNHEY and CDR2 SVGAGI.

The sample holds a few counts of this clonotype. The rearrangement uses TRBV20-1 and TRBJ2-5; D gene ambiguous. The V end lost 0 bases, the J end lost 1 base, and 15 bases lay between the germline ends. CDR1 is DFQATT and CDR2 is SNEGSKA in the germline V gene (reference sequence). The CDR3 covers 16 residues. The CDR3 sequence is CSARDPSLWGQETQYF. In DNA form, the CDR3 reads TGCAGTGCTAGAGACCCCTCCCTTTGGGGCCAAGAGACCCAGTACTTC.

The chain recombines TRBV30 with TRBJ2-7, with D perhaps TRBD1 (6 bases). The V gene lost 0 bases and the J gene lost 3 bases, with 9 bases spanning the gap. Germline CDR1 is GTSNPN and CDR2 is SVGIG (reference sequence). The CDR3 spans 13 residues. CDR3 amino acids: CAWSVGQFYEQYF. Written as DNA, the CDR3 is TGTGCCTGGAGTGTTGGACAGTTCTACGAGCAGTACTTC.

V and J are TRBV7-9 and TRBJ2-2, with 10 positions matching TRBD1. The J segment lost 3 bases and the V segment lost 9 bases, leaving 7 bases of the junction unmatched. Germline V gene data show CDR1 as SEHNR and CDR2 as FQNEAQ (reference sequence). The CDR3 has 15 amino acids. The CDR3: CASPVGQGYTGELFF. The CDR3 DNA sequence: TGTGCCAGTCCGGTGGGACAGGGGTACACCGGGGAGCTGTTTTTT.

The table lists this clonotype with many counts. The chain joins TRBV20-1 to TRBJ2-2; 12 bases fit TRBD2. This CDR3 comprises 17 residues. With V trimmed by 0 bases and J by 4 bases, 6 bases remained unmatched. Germline assignment: CDR1 DFQATT and CDR2 SNEGSKA (reference sequence). CDR3 amino acids: CSARDPSLAGGTGELFF. CDR3 nucleotide sequence: TGCAGTGCTAGAGATCCTTCACTAGCGGGGGGCACCGGGGAGCTGTTTTTT.

The chain couples TRBV19 to TRBJ2-1; either TRBD1 or TRBD2 may supply D (5 bases each). Looked up from germline, CDR1 is LNHDA and CDR2 is SQIVND (reference sequence). This CDR3 contains 11 residues. Trimming removed 1 base at V and 15 bases at J, with 10 bases between. CDR3 nucleotide sequence: TGTGCCAGTAGTATAGGGGGACGAGGGTTCTTC. Protein product: CASSIGGRGFF.

The rearrangement links TRBV7-9 to TRBJ2-1; TRBD2 is a possible D gene (5 bases). V gave up 6 bases and J gave up 3 bases, with 15 bases separating them. The germline gives CDR1 SEHNR, CDR2 FQNEAQ (reference sequence). The CDR3 runs 15 residues. In DNA, the CDR3 is TGTGCCAGCAGTATTGTGCCCCGGGACTACAATGAGCAGTTCTTC. Amino acids: CASSIVPRDYNEQFF.

The chain recombines TRBV6-5 with TRBJ2-3, with D perhaps TRBD2 (7 bases). Germline V lookup: CDR1 MNHEY, CDR2 SVGAGI. CDR3 length: 14 residues. The V gene lost 6 bases and the J gene lost 4 bases, with 14 bases spanning the gap. Here the CDR3 reads CASSGGGVSDTQYF. As DNA, the CDR3 is TGTGCCAGCAGCGGAGGGGGGGTTTCAGATACGCAGTATTTT.

This clonotype was observed a handful of times. J is TRBJ2-3 and V is TRBV12-3 or TRBV12-4, with 7 nucleotides matching TRBD2. The CDR3 extends over 14 amino acids. V dropped 3 bases and J dropped 6; count of bases not matched to a gene: 6. CDR3 region: CASSLAGAGDTQYF. In DNA form, the CDR3 reads TGTGCCAGCAGTTTGGCGGGAGCAGGGGATACGCAGTATTTT.

V and J are TRBV25-1 and TRBJ2-6, with 7 bases aligning to TRBD2. Germline V gives CDR1 MGHDK, CDR2 SYGVNS. J lost 4 bases, V lost 8 bases, and 14 bases had no gene match. This CDR3 region has 17 residues. CDR3 sequence reads: CASSTRELYSGANVLTF. The CDR3 bases are TGTGCCAGCTCAACGCGGGAGCTTTATTCCGGGGCCAACGTCCTGACTTTC.

The rearrangement joins TRBV3-1 to TRBJ1-2; D is uncertain. This CDR3 contains 13 residues. V was shortened by 1 base and J by 8 bases, with 11 bases between the two germline ends. Germline CDR1 reads LGHDT; CDR2 reads YNNKEL (reference sequence). CDR3 bases: TGTGCCAGCAGCCAAGTGGTCCCCAGCGGCTACACCTTC. As protein: CASSQVVPSGYTF. The entire variable domain, with the rest obtained from reference TRBV3-1 and TRBJ1-2, is as follows: DTAVSQTPKYLVTQMGNDKSIKCEQNLGHDTMYWYKQDSKKFLKIMFSYNNKELIINETVPNRFSPKSPDKAHLNLHINSLELGDSAVYFCASSQVVPSGYTFGSGTRLTVV.

The chain carries TRBV19 and TRBJ1-1; D gene unclear. V dropped 3 bases and J dropped 0 bases, with 11 bases sitting between them. The CDR3 has 15 residues. Germline lookup yields CDR1 LNHDA and CDR2 SQIVND (reference sequence). CDR3 nucleotides: TGTGCCAGTAGTATTTCGGAGAGCTTGAACACTGAAGCTTTCTTT. It codes for CASSISESLNTEAFF.

This sequence joins TRBV24-1 and TRBJ1-2; D is uncertain. The germline V gene encodes CDR1 KGHDR and CDR2 SFDVKD. Trimming shortened V by 1 base and J by 0 bases, and 5 bases separated the two germline ends. The CDR3 runs 14 residues. This CDR3 reads CATSDFPANYGYTF. In DNA form, the CDR3 reads TGTGCCACCAGTGATTTCCCCGCTAACTATGGCTACACCTTC.

This clonotype showed up just a few times. V usage is TRBV6-1 and J usage is TRBJ1-5, with 12 bases identical to TRBD1. J was trimmed by 6 bases and V by 6 bases; bases with no gene match: 3. From germline, CDR1 is MNHNS and CDR2 SASEGT. This CDR3 has 14 residues. Here the CDR3 DNA reads TGTGCCAGCAGCCCGGGACAGGGGGCTCAGCCCCAGCATTTT. It is translated as CASSPGQGAQPQHF.